The 7 T cell receptor beta chains below were found in one sample sequenced in a study of T cell responses to AZD1222 COVID-19 vaccine. Sequencing was performed with immunoSEQ multiplex PCR; in TCRdb, only in-frame clones are kept and a portion is missing. The sample records about 88,000 clones, more than 75% being singletons. Sequenced here: peripheral blood, sampled on day 0 of MenACWY control vaccination. Receptor source: an adult in good health.

This clone was observed once. The chain links TRBV5-1 to TRBJ2-2, with a possible D match to TRBD1 (6 bases). V was clipped by 2 bases and J by 0 bases, with 8 bases between them. Germline V lookup: CDR1 SGHRS, CDR2 YFSETQ. The CDR3 runs 15 residues. The CDR3 DNA follows: TGCGCCAGCAGCTTCCGGACAGCGAACACCGGGGAGCTGTTTTTT. It is translated as CASSFRTANTGELFF.

The rearrangement uses TRBV21-1 and TRBJ2-5; the D segment call TRBD1 is taken from the table without a DNA check. TRBV21-1 is a pseudogene segment. The CDR3 is made up of 16 amino acids. DNA of the CDR3: TGTGCCAGCAGCAAAGGGCCTCGACAGGCCCAAGAGACCCAGTACTTC. Protein product: CASSKGPRQAQETQYF.

The chain recombines TRBV28 with TRBJ1-4; the D is unclear. Germline loops: CDR1 MDHEN, CDR2 SYDVKM. V gave up 5 bases and J gave up 9 bases, with 7 bases separating them. The CDR3 sequence is 11 residues long. The CDR3 region is CASSDHKKLFF. The CDR3 DNA is TGTGCCAGCAGTGACCACAAAAAACTGTTTTTT.

J is TRBJ1-4 and V is TRBV4-1; D is unclear. The germline V and J ends were trimmed by 1 base and 1 base, with 7 bases remaining between them. The CDR3 extends over 15 amino acids. The germline V gene has CDR1 MGHRA and CDR2 YSYEKL. CDR3 DNA: TGCGCCAGCAGCCAAGTTGGGGAAACTAATGAAAAACTGTTTTTT. This translates into CASSQVGETNEKLFF.

The chain combines TRBV28 with TRBJ2-3; 11 bases are a match to TRBD1. Germline CDR1 and CDR2: MDHEN and SYDVKM. This CDR3 region has 14 residues. The junction had 3 bases not matched to a gene; V was cut back by 6 bases and J by 4 bases. The CDR3 reads CASSRTGGADTQYF. For the CDR3, the DNA is TGTGCCAGCAGCCGGACAGGGGGCGCAGATACGCAGTATTTT.

The J gene is TRBJ2-5, the V gene TRBV2; 7 nucleotides line up with TRBD2. With 7 bases clipped from V and 0 bases from J, the junction kept 5 bases outside the gene matches. The germline V gene has CDR1 SNHLY and CDR2 FYNNEI. The CDR3 sequence is 14 residues long. The CDR3 protein is CASNGGTYQETQYF. Here the CDR3 DNA reads TGTGCCAGCAACGGGGGGACGTACCAAGAGACCCAGTACTTC.

The chain is built from TRBV7-2 and TRBJ1-1, with TRBD1 identical over 8 bases. V trimming: 5 bases; J trimming: 11 bases; junction bases outside the gene matches: 4. The CDR3 covers 11 residues. Germline values: CDR1 SGHTA, CDR2 FQGNSA. The CDR3 nucleotides read TGTGCCAGCAGCAAGGACAGGGCGGCTTTCTTT. It encodes CASSKDRAAFF.